This TCR beta chain originates from a study of blood T cell repertoires in COVID-19. Overall study: The samples span acute and convalescent COVID-19 from the United States, Italy and Spain.

Per germline, CDR1 MDHEN and CDR2 SYDVKM. With 6 bases removed from V and 7 bases from J, the gap between germline ends came to 10 bases. The CDR3 is 13 amino acids. Authors' data handling: Counts of nucleated cells, estimated from reference gene primer amplification, were obtained. The table came from immunoSEQ multiplex PCR; TCRdb's copy has only in-frame clones and leaves some out. V, J and clone size derive from that table, while D and trimming were established from the DNA sequence. The data contain 36,000 or so clones, 90% of them singletons. This TCR was recovered from a human donor in a cohort sampled during active COVID-19. Sequenced input: peripheral blood. The rearrangement uses TRBV28 and TRBJ1-6, with D possibly matching TRBD1 (6 bases). This chain's CDR3 is CASRTGTNSPLHF. CDR3 sequence (DNA): TGTGCCAGCAGAACAGGGACCAATTCACCCCTCCACTTT.